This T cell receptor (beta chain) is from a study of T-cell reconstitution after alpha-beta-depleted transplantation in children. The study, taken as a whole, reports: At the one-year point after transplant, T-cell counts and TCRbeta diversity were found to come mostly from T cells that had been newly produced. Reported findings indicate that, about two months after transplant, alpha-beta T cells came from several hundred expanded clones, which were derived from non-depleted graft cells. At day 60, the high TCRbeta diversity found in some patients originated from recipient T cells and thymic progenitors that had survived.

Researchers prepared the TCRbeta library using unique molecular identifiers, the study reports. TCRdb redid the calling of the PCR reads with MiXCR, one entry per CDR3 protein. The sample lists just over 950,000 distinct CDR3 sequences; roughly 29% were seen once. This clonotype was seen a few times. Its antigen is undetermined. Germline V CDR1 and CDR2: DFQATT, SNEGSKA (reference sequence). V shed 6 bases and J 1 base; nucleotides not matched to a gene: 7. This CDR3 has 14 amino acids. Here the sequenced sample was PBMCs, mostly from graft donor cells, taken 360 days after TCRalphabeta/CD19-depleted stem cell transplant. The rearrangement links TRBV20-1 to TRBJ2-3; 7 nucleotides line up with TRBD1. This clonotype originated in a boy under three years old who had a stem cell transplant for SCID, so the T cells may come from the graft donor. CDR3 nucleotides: TGCAGTGCGACCACAGGGGTGGGCACAGATACGCAGTATTTT. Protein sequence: CSATTGVGTDTQYF.